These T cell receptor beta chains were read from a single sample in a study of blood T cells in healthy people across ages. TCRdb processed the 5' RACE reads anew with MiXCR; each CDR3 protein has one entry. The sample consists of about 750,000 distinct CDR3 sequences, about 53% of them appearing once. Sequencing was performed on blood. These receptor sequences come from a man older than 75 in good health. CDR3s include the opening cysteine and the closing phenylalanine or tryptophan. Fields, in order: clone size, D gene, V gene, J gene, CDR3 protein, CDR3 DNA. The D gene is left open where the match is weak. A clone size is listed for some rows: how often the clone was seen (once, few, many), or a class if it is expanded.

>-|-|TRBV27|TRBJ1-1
CASSFWGAGSSNTEAFF
TGTGCCAGCAGTTTCTGGGGGGCGGGGAGCTCGAACACTGAAGCTTTCTTT
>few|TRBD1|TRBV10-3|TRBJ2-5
CAISEPGQGLFYQETQYF
TGTGCCATCAGTGAGCCGGGACAGGGCCTATTTTACCAAGAGACCCAGTACTTC
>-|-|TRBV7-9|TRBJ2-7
CASSLIPVSYEQYF
TGTGCCAGCAGCTTGATTCCGGTATCCTACGAGCAGTACTTC
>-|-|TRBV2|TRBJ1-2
CASSESGQGFNYGYTF
TGTGCCAGCAGTGAATCCGGGCAGGGCTTTAACTATGGCTACACCTTC
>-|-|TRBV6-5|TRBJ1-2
CASSAGLTGSYGYTF
TGTGCCAGCAGTGCGGGCCTGACAGGTTCCTATGGCTACACCTTC
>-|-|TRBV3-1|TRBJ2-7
CASSQVLAGMGEQYF
TGTGCCAGCAGCCAAGTATTGGCAGGGATGGGCGAGCAGTACTTC
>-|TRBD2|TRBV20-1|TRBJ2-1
CSARDPSGGSLGNEQFF
TGCAGTGCTAGAGACCCTAGCGGGGGAAGTCTCGGCAATGAGCAGTTCTTC
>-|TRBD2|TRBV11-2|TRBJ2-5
CASSGEAGGTQYF
TGTGCCAGCAGCGGAGAGGCGGGAGGGACCCAGTACTTC
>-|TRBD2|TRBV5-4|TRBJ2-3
CASSLWEAGGPTDTQYF
TGTGCCAGCAGCTTGTGGGAGGCGGGAGGCCCCACAGATACGCAGTATTTT
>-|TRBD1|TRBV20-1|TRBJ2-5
CSASEGQGEVTQYF
TGCAGTGCTAGTGAGGGACAGGGGGAAGTGACCCAGTACTTC
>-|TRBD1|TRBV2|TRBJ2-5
CASSLPGQGALRETQYF
TGTGCCAGCAGTTTGCCGGGACAGGGGGCGCTCAGAGAGACCCAGTACTTC
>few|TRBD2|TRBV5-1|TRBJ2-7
CASSLGTSGSSYEQYF
TGTGCCAGCAGCCTCGGGACTAGCGGGTCCTCCTACGAGCAGTACTTC
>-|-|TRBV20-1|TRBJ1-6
CSARPTVTYNSPLHF
TGCAGTGCTAGACCGACAGTTACCTATAATTCACCCCTCCACTTT
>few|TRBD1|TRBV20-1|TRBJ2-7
CSARKGQGLQYF
TGCAGTGCTAGGAAGGGACAGGGACTGCAGTACTTC
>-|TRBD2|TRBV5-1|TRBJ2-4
CASSLASGGASQYF
TGCGCCAGCAGCCTAGCTAGCGGAGGGGCCTCCCAGTACTTC
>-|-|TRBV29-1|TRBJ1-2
CSPRRGDNSNYGYTF
TGCAGCCCTCGGCGGGGGGACAACTCAAACTATGGCTACACCTTC
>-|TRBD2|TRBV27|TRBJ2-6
CASSLVPPTSRSGANVLTF
TGTGCCAGCAGTTTAGTTCCCCCGACTAGCCGCTCTGGGGCCAACGTCCTGACTTTC
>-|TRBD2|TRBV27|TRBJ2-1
CASSPGRLAGGLEQFF
TGTGCCAGCAGTCCCGGAAGACTAGCGGGAGGGTTAGAGCAGTTCTTC
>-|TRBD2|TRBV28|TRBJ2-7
CASSRNRAGDYEQYF
TGTGCCAGCAGTCGAAACAGAGCGGGAGACTACGAGCAGTACTTC
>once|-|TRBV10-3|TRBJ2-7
CAIKSAASYEQYF
TGTGCTATCAAAAGCGCGGCCTCCTACGAGCAGTACTTC
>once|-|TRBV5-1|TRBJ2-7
CASSLTWGKGGPISYEQYF
TGCGCCAGCAGCTTGACCTGGGGAAAAGGCGGGCCTATCTCCTACGAGCAGTACTTC
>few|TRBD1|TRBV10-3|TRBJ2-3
CAISEGTGGPDTQYF
TGTGCCATCAGTGAGGGGACAGGGGGACCAGATACGCAGTATTTT
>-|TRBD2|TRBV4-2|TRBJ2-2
CASSQTRLAGPGELFF
TGTGCCAGCAGCCAGACGCGCCTAGCGGGACCCGGGGAGCTGTTTTTT
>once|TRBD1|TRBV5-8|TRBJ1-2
CASSLPTGGNGYTF
TGTGCCAGCAGCTTACCCACAGGGGGCAATGGCTACACCTTC
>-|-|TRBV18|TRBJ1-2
CASSPLMGPYGYTF
TGTGCCAGCTCACCACTTATGGGCCCCTATGGCTACACCTTC
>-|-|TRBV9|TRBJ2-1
CASSVAGNEQFF
TGTGCCAGCAGCGTAGCGGGGAATGAGCAGTTCTTC
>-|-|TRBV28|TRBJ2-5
CASMPWRAQETQYF
TGTGCCAGCATGCCGTGGAGGGCGCAAGAGACCCAGTACTTC
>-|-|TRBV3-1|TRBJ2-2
CASSPSGLTGELFF
TGTGCCAGCAGTCCCAGTGGTCTTACCGGGGAGCTGTTTTTT
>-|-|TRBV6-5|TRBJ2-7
CASSDRPGYEQYF
TGTGCCAGCAGTGACAGGCCTGGCTACGAGCAGTACTTC
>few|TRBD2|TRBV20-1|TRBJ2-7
CSAPSGMTSYEQYF
TGCAGTGCTCCCAGCGGGATGACCTCCTACGAGCAGTACTTC
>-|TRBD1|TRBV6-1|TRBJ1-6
CASSRNRGTGVNSPLHF
TGTGCCAGCAGTCGAAATAGGGGGACAGGGGTTAATTCACCCCTCCACTTT
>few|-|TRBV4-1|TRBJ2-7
CASSQETGVAQYF
TGCGCCAGCAGCCAAGAGACGGGAGTCGCGCAGTACTTC
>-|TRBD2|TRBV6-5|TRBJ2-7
CAGSYAPSGSTYEQYF
TGTGCCGGCAGTTACGCACCTAGCGGGAGTACCTACGAGCAGTACTTC
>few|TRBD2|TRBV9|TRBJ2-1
CASSVNSGNNEQFF
TGTGCCAGCAGCGTGAATAGCGGGAACAATGAGCAGTTCTTC
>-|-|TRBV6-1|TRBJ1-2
CASTQGGAVGYTF
TGTGCCAGCACTCAGGGAGGGGCCGTTGGCTACACCTTC
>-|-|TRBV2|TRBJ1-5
CASYPGFGPQHF
TGTGCCAGCTACCCGGGCTTTGGGCCCCAGCATTTT
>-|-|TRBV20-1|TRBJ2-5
CSANVANQETQYF
TGCAGTGCTAACGTTGCGAACCAAGAGACCCAGTACTTC
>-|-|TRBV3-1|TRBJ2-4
CASSQGEVVKNIQYF
TGTGCCAGCAGCCAAGGGGAGGTAGTCAAAAACATTCAGTACTTC
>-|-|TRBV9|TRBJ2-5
CASSVTGSRGETQYF
TGTGCCAGCAGCGTTACAGGCTCACGGGGAGAGACCCAGTACTTC
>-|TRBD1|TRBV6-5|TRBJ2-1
CASSLTGGHNEQFF
TGTGCCAGCAGCCTAACAGGGGGCCACAATGAGCAGTTCTTC
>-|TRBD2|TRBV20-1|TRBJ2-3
CSALTAGGRTDTQYF
TGCAGTGCTTTGACTGCGGGAGGCCGCACAGATACGCAGTATTTT
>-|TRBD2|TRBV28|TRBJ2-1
CASRGLGLAGGNSYNEQFF
TGTGCCAGCAGGGGACTCGGACTAGCGGGAGGAAACTCCTACAATGAGCAGTTCTTC
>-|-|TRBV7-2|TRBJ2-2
CASSQLEGWPGELFF
TGTGCCAGCAGCCAACTAGAGGGTTGGCCCGGGGAGCTGTTTTTT
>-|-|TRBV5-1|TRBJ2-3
CASSLEAFPQDTQYF
TGCGCCAGCAGCTTAGAAGCTTTTCCCCAGGATACGCAGTATTTT
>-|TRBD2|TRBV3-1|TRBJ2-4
CASSQALAGGRVKNIQYF
TGTGCCAGCAGCCAAGCTCTAGCGGGAGGGCGTGTCAAAAACATTCAGTACTTC
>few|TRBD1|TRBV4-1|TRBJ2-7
CASSQPGQGVYEQYF
TGCGCCAGCAGCCAGCCGGGACAGGGCGTCTACGAGCAGTACTTC
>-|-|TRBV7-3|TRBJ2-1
CASSPGVTSYNEQFF
TGTGCCAGCAGCCCGGGGGTTACCTCCTACAATGAGCAGTTCTTC
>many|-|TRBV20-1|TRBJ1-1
CSASGGTEAFF
TGCAGTGCTAGTGGGGGCACTGAAGCTTTCTTT